Described below is a single TCR beta chain sequence and its context. The sample is drawn from a study of neurological immune-mediated disorders. TCRdb reanalysed the 5' RACE reads using MiXCR and keeps one entry per CDR3 protein. The table lists tens of thousands of distinct CDR3 sequences, around 15% of them singletons, with 3.5% to 5.5% in the top ten. Germline values: CDR1 SGHNT, CDR2 YYREEE (reference sequence). V was clipped by 4 bases and J by 4 bases, with 11 bases between them. The length of the CDR3 is 14 residues. Noted time point: longitudinal time-point 1 (baseline). The chain joins TRBV5-4 to TRBJ1-4; a possible D gene is TRBD1 (6 bases). Sequenced input: PBMCs. This TCR came from a female donor with HTLV-1-associated myelopathy (HAM/TSP). CDR3 bases: TGTGCCAGCAGCCGAGGAGGGGGTAATGAAAAACTGTTTTTT. Its protein product is CASSRGGGNEKLFF.